Below, 32 T cell receptor beta chains from the same sample are listed, as sequenced in a study of CD4+ T cells in melanoma. Sequencing used immunoSEQ multiplex PCR; TCRdb keeps in-frame clones, though not all of them. The sample holds some 110,000 clones, 92% seen once. Sequencing was performed on peripheral blood. The receptors were gathered from a human donor with melanoma.

The chain links TRBV5-6 to TRBJ2-7; D is tentatively TRBD1 or TRBD2 (5 bases each). Germline CDR1 is SGHDT and CDR2 is YYEEEE. The CDR3 is 13 amino acids. Trimming took 3 bases from V and 3 from J, leaving 10 bases between them. As DNA, the CDR3 is TGTGCCAGCAGCTCCGGGACCCTCTACGAGCAGTACTTC. Translating gives CASSSGTLYEQYF.

The V gene is TRBV18, the J gene TRBJ1-2; 7 bases agree with TRBD1. CDR1 is KGHSH and CDR2 is LQKENI in the germline V gene. CDR3 size: 13 residues. V lost 6 bases and J lost 5; bases outside the gene matches: 6. Here the CDR3 reads CASSLGQEYGYTF. DNA for the CDR3: TGTGCCAGCTCGCTCGGACAGGAGTATGGCTACACCTTC.

This clone was found once. This chain uses TRBV5-1 with TRBJ1-4; unclear D gene. This CDR3 has 15 residues. CDR1 and CDR2 (germline): SGHRS, YFSETQ. V lost 0 bases and J lost 3, with 9 bases in between. CDR3 protein: CASSLVGPPNEKLFF. CDR3 coding DNA: TGCGCCAGCAGCTTGGTAGGCCCCCCTAATGAAAAACTGTTTTTT.

The rearrangement joins TRBV7-3 to TRBJ1-2, with a possible D match to TRBD1 (6 bases). CDR1 and CDR2 from the germline V gene are SGHTA and FQGTGA. V was pared by 4 bases and J by 5 bases, with 20 bases between. This CDR3 has 16 amino acids. The chain's CDR3 is CASSYSQGREEYGYTF. The CDR3, as DNA: TGTGCCAGCAGCTACTCACAGGGTAGGGAAGAGTATGGCTACACCTTC.

The chain recombines TRBV7-2 with TRBJ2-5; D gene unclear. Between the trimmed V and J ends, which lost 2 bases and 2 bases, there was a span of 9 bases. Germline-derived CDR1 and CDR2 are SGHTA and FQGNSA. The CDR3 is made up of 14 amino acids. The DNA of the CDR3 is TGTGCCAGCAGCTTAAGTATAGCTCAAGAGACCCAGTACTTC. It translates to CASSLSIAQETQYF.

The chain couples TRBV18 to TRBJ2-3, with TRBD2 matching over 13 bases. Germline V gives CDR1 KGHSH, CDR2 LQKENI. J lost 5 bases, V lost 3 bases, and 8 bases had no gene match. CDR3 length equals 17 residues. The CDR3 DNA sequence: TGTGCCAGCTCACCGGTACTAGCGGGGGGGTCGGAAGATACGCAGTATTTT. It specifies CASSPVLAGGSEDTQYF.

The chain employs TRBV30 and TRBJ1-5; D is uncertain. The CDR3 has 14 amino acids. V was pared by 4 bases and J by 0 bases, with 10 bases between. Per germline, CDR1 GTSNPN and CDR2 SVGIG (reference sequence). The CDR3 reads CAWNPGSSNQPQHF. CDR3 sequence (DNA): TGTGCCTGGAACCCCGGAAGTAGCAATCAGCCCCAGCATTTT.

The chain employs TRBV2 and TRBJ1-5, with D maybe TRBD1 (5 bases). From germline, CDR1 is SNHLY and CDR2 FYNNEI. With 6 bases removed from V and 2 bases from J, the gap between germline ends came to 14 bases. The CDR3 spans 15 residues. The CDR3 DNA sequence: TGTGCCAGCAGCACCCCGGCCAGGGGCAATCAGCCCCAGCATTTT. Translating gives CASSTPARGNQPQHF.

This chain connects TRBV7-2 to TRBJ1-2, with a tentative D call TRBD1 (5 bases). The V end was cut by 5 bases, the J end by 3 bases, with 16 bases between. The CDR3 totals 15 residues. Per the germline V gene, CDR1 is SGHTA and CDR2 is FQGNSA. For the CDR3, the DNA is TGTGCCAGCAGCCCCCCGGGACGGTGGGACTATGGCTACACCTTC. Protein sequence: CASSPPGRWDYGYTF.

This clone came up a few times. The rearrangement joins TRBV25-1 to TRBJ1-1; D might be TRBD1 (6 bases). CDR1 and CDR2 (germline): MGHDK, SYGVNS. Between the trimmed V and J ends, which lost 3 bases and 4 bases, there was a span of 15 bases. This CDR3 is built from 15 residues. CDR3 loop: CASSDPYRESTEAFF. CDR3 in DNA: TGTGCCAGCAGTGACCCTTACAGGGAGAGCACTGAAGCTTTCTTT.

The V gene is TRBV4-3, the J gene TRBJ2-1, with 7 positions matching TRBD2. Per germline, CDR1 LGHNA and CDR2 YSLEER. With 1 base clipped from V and 2 bases from J, the junction kept 8 bases outside the gene matches. This CDR3 region has 17 residues. The DNA for the CDR3 is TGCGCCAGCAGCCAAGGAAGCCTAGCGGCCACCTACAATGAGCAGTTCTTC. The encoded protein is CASSQGSLAATYNEQFF.

The CDR3 DNA follows: TGTGCCAGCAGTTTGTTACGGTTAATGGATACGCAGTATTTT. Translating gives CASSLLRLMDTQYF. V and J are TRBV28 and TRBJ2-3, with no clear D. The CDR3 sequence is 14 residues long. Germline values: CDR1 MDHEN, CDR2 SYDVKM. V gave up 3 bases and J gave up 6 bases, with 13 bases separating them.

Here the CDR3 DNA reads TGTGCCAGCAGCCTCCAGGGATACGAGCAGTACTTC. Its translation: CASSLQGYEQYF. V and J are TRBV7-6 and TRBJ2-7; a weak D match, TRBD1 (5 bases). Germline V gene sequence: CDR1 SGHVS, CDR2 FNYEAQ. Trimming cost V 5 bases and J 4 bases, with 9 bases left between them. This CDR3 contains 12 residues.

This clone was seen just once. The rearrangement joins TRBV28 to TRBJ2-1, with 8 positions matching TRBD2. Germline CDR1 MDHEN, CDR2 SYDVKM. CDR3 length: 14 amino acids. V lost 4 bases to trimming and J lost 2 bases; unmatched junction nucleotides: 1. This CDR3 is CASSSGLAYNEQFF. CDR3 coding DNA: TGTGCCAGCAGTTCGGGACTAGCCTACAATGAGCAGTTCTTC.

This chain links TRBV7-6 with TRBJ2-3; TRBD2 might be the D (5 bases). Germline V gene data show CDR1 as SGHVS and CDR2 as FNYEAQ. This CDR3 region has 14 residues. V gave up 1 base and J gave up 4 bases, with 9 bases separating them. DNA of the CDR3: TGTGCCAGCAGCTTAGGAGGGAACGCAGATACGCAGTATTTT. It is translated as CASSLGGNADTQYF.

The chain uses TRBV28 and TRBJ1-2; D call uncertain. Trimming stripped 4 bases from V and 3 bases from J, with 6 bases between. The CDR3 contains 12 residues. Germline CDR1 is MDHEN and CDR2 is SYDVKM. The CDR3 DNA is TGTGCCAGCAGTTCGGGTCACTATGGCTACACCTTC. It codes for CASSSGHYGYTF.

The rearrangement uses TRBV27 and TRBJ2-7; 8 bases align to TRBD2. With V trimmed by 6 bases and J by 9 bases, 16 bases remained unmatched. The CDR3 sequence is 15 residues long. Germline V gene data show CDR1 as MNHEY and CDR2 as SMNVEV (reference sequence). CDR3 sequence (DNA): TGTGCCAGCAGAGCATTAGCGGGACGGACTCCCTGGCAGTACTTC. This sequence encodes CASRALAGRTPWQYF.

The chain couples TRBV28 to TRBJ1-2; D ambiguous. Germline V CDR1 and CDR2: MDHEN, SYDVKM. This CDR3 is built from 11 residues. V lost 5 bases to trimming and J lost 4 bases, with 5 bases between them. The CDR3 nucleotides read TGTGCCAGCAGTCGGGGCTATGGCTACACCTTC. This sequence encodes CASSRGYGYTF.

The J gene is TRBJ2-4, the V gene TRBV19; perhaps TRBD1 as D (5 bases). Germline CDR1 and CDR2: LNHDA and SQIVND (reference sequence). This CDR3 has 15 amino acids. V was pared by 10 bases and J by 3 bases, with 19 bases between. The CDR3 nucleotides read TGTGCCACACAAGACAGCCACAGAGTCAAAAACATTCAGTACTTC. Translated, it gives CATQDSHRVKNIQYF.

CDR3 nucleotides: TGCAGCGTTGAGGTCTCTGGGGCCAACGTCCTGACTTTC. Residues: CSVEVSGANVLTF. The chain recombines TRBV29-1 with TRBJ2-6; D call uncertain. Germline assignment: CDR1 SQVTM and CDR2 ANQGSEA. The CDR3 spans 13 residues. The ends were cut back, 3 bases at V and 0 bases at J, with 3 bases in the middle. Using reference TRBV29-1 and TRBJ2-6 for the parts outside the CDR3, the full variable domain is SAVISQKPSRDICQRGTSLTIQCQVDSQVTMMFWYRQQPGQSLTLIATANQGSEATYESGFVIDKFPISRPNLTFSTLTVSNMSPEDSSIYLCSVEVSGANVLTFGAGSRLTVL.

The genes are TRBV19 and TRBJ1-5, with D uncertain. Trimming cost V 3 bases and J 0 bases, with 9 bases left between them. The CDR3 covers 15 residues. CDR1 and CDR2 from the germline V gene are LNHDA and SQIVND (reference sequence). This CDR3 reads CASSMVQASNQPQHF. DNA of the CDR3: TGTGCCAGTAGTATGGTTCAGGCTAGCAATCAGCCCCAGCATTTT.

The chain is built from TRBV9 and TRBJ2-1; 9 nucleotides match TRBD1. The length of the CDR3 is 16 residues. From germline, CDR1 is SGDLS and CDR2 YYNGEE. With 1 base clipped from V and 7 bases from J, the junction kept 9 bases outside the gene matches. The CDR3 loop is CASSVSGTGMNNEQFF. The CDR3 DNA reads as TGTGCCAGCAGCGTATCCGGGACAGGGATGAATAATGAGCAGTTCTTC.

V is TRBV6-4 and J is TRBJ2-3; possibly TRBD1 or TRBD2 for D (5 bases each). V shed 3 bases and J shed 1 base, with 5 bases lying between them. The germline V gene encodes CDR1 MRHNA and CDR2 SNTAGT. The CDR3 is made up of 13 amino acids. DNA for the CDR3: TGTGCCAGCAGTGAGGGGGGCACAGATACGCAGTATTTT. Translating gives CASSEGGTDTQYF.

This chain connects TRBV7-3 to TRBJ2-2; 10 bases align to TRBD2. Trimming took 8 bases from V and 4 from J; bases not matched to a gene: 4. CDR3 size: 14 residues. Germline V gives CDR1 SGHTA, CDR2 FQGTGA. The DNA of the CDR3 is TGTGCCAGCGCCGAGCGGGGGGGCACCGGGGAGCTGTTTTTT. This encodes CASAERGGTGELFF.

This clone is a singleton in its sample. V gene TRBV28 combines with J gene TRBJ2-1; D gene ambiguous. Trimming removed 6 bases from V and 0 bases from J, with 21 bases in between. Germline CDR1 reads MDHEN; CDR2 reads SYDVKM. This CDR3 spans 18 amino acids. The CDR3 loop reads CASSPPIYSPSSYNEQFF. The CDR3 DNA is TGTGCCAGCAGCCCACCCATCTACTCACCTAGCTCCTACAATGAGCAGTTCTTC.

J is TRBJ2-5 and V is TRBV19; D is perhaps TRBD2 (7 bases). V lost 1 base, J lost 5 bases, and 11 bases lay in between. CDR1 and CDR2 (germline): LNHDA, SQIVND (reference sequence). The CDR3 sequence is 14 residues long. The CDR3 sequence: CASSIVGGAETQYF. CDR3 sequence (DNA): TGTGCCAGTAGTATAGTTGGGGGGGCGGAGACCCAGTACTTC.

V is TRBV13 and J is TRBJ2-7; 11 bases align to TRBD2. The CDR3 contains 19 residues. The V and J ends lost 4 bases and 2 bases, in that order; junction bases with no gene match: 16. Germline V gene sequence: CDR1 PRHDT, CDR2 FYEKMQ (reference sequence). The CDR3 loop reads CASSSVIETSGKGAYEQYF. The CDR3 bases are TGTGCCAGCAGCTCCGTCATCGAGACTAGCGGGAAGGGGGCCTACGAGCAGTACTTC.

The chain carries TRBV9 and TRBJ2-1; D tentatively reads TRBD1 or TRBD2 (5 bases each). CDR1 is SGDLS and CDR2 is YYNGEE in the germline V gene. CDR3 length equals 14 residues. Trimming shortened V by 7 bases and J by 6 bases, and 17 bases separated the two germline ends. This chain's CDR3 is CASDPSGAGNEQFF. The DNA for the CDR3 is TGTGCCAGCGACCCCTCCGGGGCCGGCAATGAGCAGTTCTTC.

This chain connects TRBV4-3 to TRBJ2-1; D unresolved. The germline V gene has CDR1 LGHNA and CDR2 YSLEER. V was clipped by 2 bases and J by 0 bases, with 5 bases between them. The CDR3 totals 14 residues. The CDR3 sequence: CASSQMSSYNEQFF. In DNA form, the CDR3 reads TGCGCCAGCAGCCAAATGAGCTCCTACAATGAGCAGTTCTTC.

The chain has TRBV29-1 and TRBJ2-1; D possibly corresponds to TRBD1 (5 bases). Trimming removed 4 bases from V and 8 bases from J, with 18 bases in between. Germline CDR1 and CDR2: SQVTM and ANQGSEA. The CDR3 contains 14 residues. The CDR3 protein is CSVGQSLANYEQFF. The CDR3 coding sequence is TGCAGCGTTGGACAGTCCTTAGCTAACTATGAGCAGTTCTTC.

The chain couples TRBV19 to TRBJ2-5, with 7 bases identical to TRBD1. This CDR3 spans 16 amino acids. J was trimmed by 2 bases and V by 6 bases; bases with no gene match: 12. The germline V gene encodes CDR1 LNHDA and CDR2 SQIVND (reference sequence). The CDR3 sequence: CASSPGTAPSQETQYF. Written as DNA, the CDR3 is TGTGCCAGTAGCCCTGGGACAGCCCCTTCTCAAGAGACCCAGTACTTC.

The chain couples TRBV7-9 to TRBJ2-7; tentatively, D is TRBD2 (6 bases). V was shortened by 8 bases and J by 7 bases, with 12 bases between the two germline ends. The CDR3 consists of 11 residues. Looked up from germline, CDR1 is SEHNR and CDR2 is FQNEAQ (reference sequence). The CDR3 nucleotides read TGTGCCAGCGTGGAGGCGGGGGAGCAGTACTTC. Protein: CASVEAGEQYF.